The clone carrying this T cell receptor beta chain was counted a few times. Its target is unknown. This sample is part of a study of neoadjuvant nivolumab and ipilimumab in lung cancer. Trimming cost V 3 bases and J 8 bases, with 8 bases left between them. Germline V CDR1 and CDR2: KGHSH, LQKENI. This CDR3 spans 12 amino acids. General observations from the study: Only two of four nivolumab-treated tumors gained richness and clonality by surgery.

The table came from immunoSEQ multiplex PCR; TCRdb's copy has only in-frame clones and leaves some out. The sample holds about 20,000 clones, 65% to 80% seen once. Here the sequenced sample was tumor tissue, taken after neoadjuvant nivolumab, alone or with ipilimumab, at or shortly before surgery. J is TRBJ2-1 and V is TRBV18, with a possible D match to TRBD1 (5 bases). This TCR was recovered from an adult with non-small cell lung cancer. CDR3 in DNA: TGTGCCAGCTCACCGCAGGGTGATGAGCAGTTCTTC. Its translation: CASSPQGDEQFF.